The 15 T cell receptor beta chains listed next were all sequenced from one sample in a study of identifying expanded T cells in peripheral blood. Using immunoSEQ multiplex PCR, the repertoire was profiled, and TCRdb retains in-frame clones only, with some absent. The profile shows fewer than 80,000 clones, around 81% of them singletons. The sequencing sample was made of blood. The receptors stem from a person between 18 and 75 years old in good health.

The V call is TRBV27, the J call TRBJ1-1, with D maybe TRBD1 (5 bases). Trimming took 2 bases from V and 5 from J, leaving 9 bases between them. There are 13 residues in the CDR3. Germline V gene data show CDR1 as MNHEY and CDR2 as SMNVEV (reference sequence). The CDR3 protein is CASSLTRGTEAFF. CDR3 DNA: TGTGCCAGCAGTTTAACGAGGGGTACTGAAGCTTTCTTT.

V and J are TRBV6-6 and TRBJ2-7, with TRBD2 matching 8 bases. Germline values: CDR1 MNHNY, CDR2 SVGAGI (reference sequence). The CDR3 extends over 16 amino acids. Trimming took 6 bases from V and 2 from J; bases not matched to a gene: 12. The CDR3 DNA is TGTGCCAGCAGCTACAGGCCCAGCGGGAGCGCCTACGAGCAGTACTTC. Amino acids: CASSYRPSGSAYEQYF.

The J gene is TRBJ2-2, the V gene TRBV19; tentatively, D is TRBD2 (5 bases). The germline V gene encodes CDR1 LNHDA and CDR2 SQIVND (reference sequence). V was trimmed by 4 bases and J by 3 bases, leaving 15 bases between them. The CDR3 extends over 16 amino acids. CDR3: CASSRGEGVDTGELFF. The CDR3 DNA reads TGTGCCAGTAGTAGGGGTGAGGGCGTGGACACCGGGGAGCTGTTTTTT.

This clone appeared a few times. The J gene is TRBJ2-2, the V gene TRBV19, with TRBD2 matching 15 bases. Germline V gives CDR1 LNHDA, CDR2 SQIVND (reference sequence). The CDR3 contains 16 residues. J lost 4 bases, V lost 10 bases, and 7 bases had no gene match. Here the CDR3 reads CATRPGLAGGTGELFF. The DNA for the CDR3 is TGTGCCACCAGACCGGGACTAGCGGGGGGCACCGGGGAGCTGTTTTTT.

The genes are TRBV27 and TRBJ2-3, with D possibly being TRBD1 (6 bases). Looked up from germline, CDR1 is MNHEY and CDR2 is SMNVEV (reference sequence). With 6 bases removed from V and 0 bases from J, the gap between germline ends came to 7 bases. CDR3 length equals 13 residues. In DNA, the CDR3 is TGTGCCAGCAGCCAGGGGAGCACAGATACGCAGTATTTT. Residues: CASSQGSTDTQYF.

The chain has TRBV9 and TRBJ1-1; D ambiguous. The germline V gene encodes CDR1 SGDLS and CDR2 YYNGEE. V was clipped by 2 bases and J by 2 bases, with 10 bases between them. The length of the CDR3 is 14 residues. The CDR3 protein is CASSVAMGNTEAFF. The CDR3 DNA sequence: TGTGCCAGCAGCGTCGCCATGGGCAACACTGAAGCTTTCTTT.

The chain uses TRBV10-3 and TRBJ2-1; D unresolved. Trimming left V 0 bases short and J 7 bases short, with 13 bases between. Per germline, CDR1 ENHRY and CDR2 SYGVKD. This CDR3 is 15 amino acids long. DNA of the CDR3: TGTGCCATCAGTGAGTCCCAACTGGGCAGGAATGAGCAGTTCTTC. Translated, it gives CAISESQLGRNEQFF.

The chain joins TRBV18 to TRBJ2-1; D gene unclear. CDR3 length: 13 residues. The germline V and J ends were trimmed by 3 bases and 8 bases, with 11 bases remaining between them. The V gene's germline CDR1 is KGHSH and CDR2 LQKENI. This chain's CDR3 is CASSPGSGYEQFF. The CDR3 nucleotides are TGTGCCAGCTCACCTGGTTCCGGATATGAGCAGTTCTTC.

This chain uses TRBV18 with TRBJ1-2; D is uncertain. The V and J ends lost 5 bases and 0 bases respectively, with 10 bases between them. The CDR3 covers 14 residues. CDR1 is KGHSH, CDR2 LQKENI, per germline. The CDR3 protein is CASSSGTANYGYTF. The DNA for the CDR3 is TGTGCCAGCTCATCCGGAACAGCTAACTATGGCTACACCTTC.

The rearrangement links TRBV5-8 to TRBJ2-5, with a possible D match to TRBD2 (5 bases). There are 14 residues in the CDR3. From germline, CDR1 is SGHTS and CDR2 YDEGEE. V gave up 2 bases and J gave up 5 bases, with 13 bases separating them. The CDR3 protein is CASSFGVSGETQYF. As DNA, the CDR3 is TGTGCCAGCAGCTTCGGGGTTTCGGGCGAGACCCAGTACTTC.

The chain is built from TRBV5-1 and TRBJ2-5, with TRBD1 identical over 8 bases. Germline loops: CDR1 SGHRS, CDR2 YFSETQ. The CDR3 is 13 residues long. The J segment lost 4 bases and the V segment lost 8 bases, leaving 7 bases of the junction unmatched. CDR3 in amino acids: CASAGQGRETQYF. As DNA, the CDR3 is TGCGCCAGTGCCGGACAGGGTAGAGAGACCCAGTACTTC.

This clone was found many times. The chain has TRBV6-1 and TRBJ1-5, with a weak D call TRBD1 (6 bases). V lost 3 bases and J 11 bases, leaving 14 bases between the germline ends. CDR1 and CDR2 (germline): MNHNS, SASEGT. The CDR3 length is 13 residues. CDR3 nucleotide sequence: TGTGCCAGCAGTGACAGGGGAATCACAACCCAGCATTTT. Amino acid sequence: CASSDRGITTQHF.

The chain recombines TRBV13 with TRBJ2-3; 14 positions agree with TRBD2. After removal of 4 bases from V and 1 base from J, the junction contained 16 bases not matched to a gene. The CDR3 is made up of 21 amino acids. Germline V gene lookup returns CDR1 PRHDT and CDR2 FYEKMQ (reference sequence). The CDR3 sequence is CASSYSTGTSGRSVGTDTQYF. The CDR3 nucleotides read TGTGCCAGCAGCTATTCTACCGGGACTAGCGGGAGAAGCGTTGGCACAGATACGCAGTATTTT.

This clone has a single count. The V and J genes are TRBV29-1 and TRBJ2-5; D not certain. Germline values: CDR1 SQVTM, CDR2 ANQGSEA. This CDR3 spans 14 amino acids. Trimming took 4 bases from V and 4 from J, leaving 16 bases between them. The CDR3 region is CSVARVRGGETQYF. CDR3 DNA sequence: TGCAGCGTTGCAAGGGTCCGCGGCGGAGAGACCCAGTACTTC.

The rearrangement joins TRBV7-9 to TRBJ2-2, with D unclear. V lost 5 bases to trimming and J lost 0 bases, with 7 bases between them. There are 14 residues in the CDR3. CDR1 is SEHNR, CDR2 FQNEAQ, per germline (reference sequence). CDR3 residues: CASSRETNTGELFF. The CDR3 coding sequence is TGTGCCAGCAGCCGAGAAACGAACACCGGGGAGCTGTTTTTT. Combining the CDR3 with reference TRBV7-9 and TRBJ2-2 gives the whole variable domain DTGVSQNPRHKITKRGQNVTFRCDPISEHNRLYWYRQTLGQGPEFLTYFQNEAQLEKSRLLSDRFSAERPKGSFSTLEIQRTEQGDSAMYLCASSRETNTGELFFGEGSRLTVL.